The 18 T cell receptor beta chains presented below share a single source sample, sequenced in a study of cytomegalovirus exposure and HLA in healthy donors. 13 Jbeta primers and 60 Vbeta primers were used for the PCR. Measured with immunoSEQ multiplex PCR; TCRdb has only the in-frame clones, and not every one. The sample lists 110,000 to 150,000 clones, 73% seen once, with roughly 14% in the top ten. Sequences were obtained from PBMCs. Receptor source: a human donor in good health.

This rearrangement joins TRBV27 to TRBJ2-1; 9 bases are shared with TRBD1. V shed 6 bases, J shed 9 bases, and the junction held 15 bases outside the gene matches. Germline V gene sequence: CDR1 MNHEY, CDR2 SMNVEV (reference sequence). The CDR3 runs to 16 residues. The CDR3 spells CASSPTTGTGRGEQFF. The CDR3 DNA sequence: TGTGCCAGCAGCCCCACGACCGGGACAGGGCGTGGTGAGCAGTTCTTC.

CDR3 nucleotides: TGTGCCAGCAGTTGGGGACAGAACTACGAGCAGTACTTC. Protein product: CASSWGQNYEQYF. The V call is TRBV6-5, the J call TRBJ2-7, with 7 bases matching TRBD1. CDR1 MNHEY and CDR2 SVGAGI come from the germline V gene. The ends lost 4 bases at V and 3 bases at J; junction bases unmatched: 3. The CDR3 totals 13 residues.

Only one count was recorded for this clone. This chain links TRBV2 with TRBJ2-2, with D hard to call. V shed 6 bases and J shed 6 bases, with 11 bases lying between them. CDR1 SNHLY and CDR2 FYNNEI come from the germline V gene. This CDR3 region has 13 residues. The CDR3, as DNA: TGTGCCAGCAGGCCCTTGAGGTCCGGGGAGCTGTTTTTT. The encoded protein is CASRPLRSGELFF.

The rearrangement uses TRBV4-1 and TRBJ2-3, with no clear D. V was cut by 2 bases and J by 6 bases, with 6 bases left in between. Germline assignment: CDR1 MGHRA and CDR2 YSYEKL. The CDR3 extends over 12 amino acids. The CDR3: CASSQNSDTQYF. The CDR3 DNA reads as TGCGCCAGCAGCCAAAATTCGGATACGCAGTATTTT.

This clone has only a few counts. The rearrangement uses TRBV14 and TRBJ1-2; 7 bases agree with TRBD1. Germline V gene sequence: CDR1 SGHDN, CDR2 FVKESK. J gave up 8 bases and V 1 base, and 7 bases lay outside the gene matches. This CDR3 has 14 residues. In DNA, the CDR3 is TGTGCCAGCAGCCAAGCGACGACAGGGTTGGGCTACACCTTC. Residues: CASSQATTGLGYTF. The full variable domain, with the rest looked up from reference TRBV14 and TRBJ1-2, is EAGVTQFPSHSVIEKGQTVTLRCDPISGHDNLYWYRRVMGKEIKFLLHFVKESKQDESGMPNNRFLAERTGGTYSTLKVQPAELEDSGVYFCASSQATTGLGYTFGSGTRLTVV.

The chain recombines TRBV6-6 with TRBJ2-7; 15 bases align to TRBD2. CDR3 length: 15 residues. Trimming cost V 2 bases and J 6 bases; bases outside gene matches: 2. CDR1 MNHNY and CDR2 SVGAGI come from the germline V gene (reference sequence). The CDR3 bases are TGTGCCAGCAGTTACACGGGACTAGCGGGAGGCGAGCAGTACTTC. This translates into CASSYTGLAGGEQYF.

CDR3 nucleotide sequence: TGTGCCACCAGCAGAGAGCTACAGGGTGGACAGACCCAGTACTTC. This encodes CATSRELQGGQTQYF. The rearrangement joins TRBV15 to TRBJ2-5, with a tentative D call TRBD1 (6 bases). Trimming removed 0 bases at V and 6 bases at J, with 14 bases between. Germline V lookup: CDR1 LNHNV, CDR2 YYDKDF (reference sequence). CDR3 size: 15 residues.

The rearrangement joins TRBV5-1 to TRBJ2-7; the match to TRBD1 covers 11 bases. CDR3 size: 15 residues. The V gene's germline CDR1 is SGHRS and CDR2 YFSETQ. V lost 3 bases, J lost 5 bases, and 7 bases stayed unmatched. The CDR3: CASSSEPGQGDEQYF. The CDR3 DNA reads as TGCGCCAGCAGCTCGGAGCCGGGACAGGGGGACGAGCAGTACTTC.

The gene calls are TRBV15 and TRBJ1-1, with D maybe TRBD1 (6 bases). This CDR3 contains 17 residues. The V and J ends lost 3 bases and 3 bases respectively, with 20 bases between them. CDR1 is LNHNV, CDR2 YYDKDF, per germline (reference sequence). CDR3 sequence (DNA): TGTGCCACCAGCAGGGGCATTCTACAGGGAGTAGACACTGAAGCTTTCTTT. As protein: CATSRGILQGVDTEAFF.

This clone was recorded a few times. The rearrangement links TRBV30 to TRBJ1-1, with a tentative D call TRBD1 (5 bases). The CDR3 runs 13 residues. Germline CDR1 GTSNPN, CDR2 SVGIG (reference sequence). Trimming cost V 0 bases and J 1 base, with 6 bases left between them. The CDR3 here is CAWSVQANTEAFF. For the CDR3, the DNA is TGTGCCTGGAGTGTACAGGCGAACACTGAAGCTTTCTTT.

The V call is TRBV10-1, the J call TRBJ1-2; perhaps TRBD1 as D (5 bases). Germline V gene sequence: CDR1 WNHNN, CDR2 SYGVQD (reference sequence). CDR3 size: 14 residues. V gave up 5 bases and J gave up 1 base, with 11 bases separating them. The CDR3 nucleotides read TGCGCCAGCAGTAACCTGACAGATAACTATGGCTACACCTTC. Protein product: CASSNLTDNYGYTF.

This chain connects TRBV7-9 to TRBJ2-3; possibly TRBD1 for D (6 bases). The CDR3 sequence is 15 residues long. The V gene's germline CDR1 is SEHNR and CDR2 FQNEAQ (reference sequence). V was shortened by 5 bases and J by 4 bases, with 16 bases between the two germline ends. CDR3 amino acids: CASSPGPGTSDTQYF. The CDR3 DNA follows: TGTGCCAGCAGCCCCGGTCCAGGGACATCAGATACGCAGTATTTT. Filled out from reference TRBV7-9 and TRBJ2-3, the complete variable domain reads DTGVSQNPRHKITKRGQNVTFRCDPISEHNRLYWYRQTLGQGPEFLTYFQNEAQLEKSRLLSDRFSAERPKGSFSTLEIQRTEQGDSAMYLCASSPGPGTSDTQYFGPGTRLTVL.

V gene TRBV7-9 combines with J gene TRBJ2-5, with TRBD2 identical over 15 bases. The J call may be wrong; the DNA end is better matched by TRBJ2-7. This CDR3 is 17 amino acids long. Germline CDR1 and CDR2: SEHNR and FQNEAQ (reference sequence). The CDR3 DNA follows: TGTGCCAGCAGCTTAGACCCGGGACTAGCGGGGGGCTACGAGCAGTACTTC. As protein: CASSLDPGLAGGYEQYF.

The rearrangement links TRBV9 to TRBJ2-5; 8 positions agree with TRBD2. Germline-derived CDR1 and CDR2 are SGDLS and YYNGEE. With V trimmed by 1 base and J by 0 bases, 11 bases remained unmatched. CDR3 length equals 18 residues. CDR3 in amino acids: CASSVTYGGAVYQETQYF. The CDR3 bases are TGTGCCAGCAGCGTAACTTACGGGGGGGCGGTATACCAAGAGACCCAGTACTTC.

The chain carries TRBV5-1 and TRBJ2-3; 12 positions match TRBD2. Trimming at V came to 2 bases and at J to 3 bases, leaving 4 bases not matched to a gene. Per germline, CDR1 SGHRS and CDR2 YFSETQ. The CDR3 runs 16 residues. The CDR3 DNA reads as TGCGCCAGCAGCTTAGTGACTAGCGGGGGTACAGATACGCAGTATTTT. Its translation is CASSLVTSGGTDTQYF.

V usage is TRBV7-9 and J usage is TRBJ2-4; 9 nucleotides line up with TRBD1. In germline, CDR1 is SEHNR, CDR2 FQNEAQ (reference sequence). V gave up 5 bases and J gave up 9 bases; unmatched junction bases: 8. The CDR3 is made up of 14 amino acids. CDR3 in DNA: TGTGCCAGCAGCCCGGGACAGGGAAAAGGCATTCAGTACTTC. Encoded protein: CASSPGQGKGIQYF.

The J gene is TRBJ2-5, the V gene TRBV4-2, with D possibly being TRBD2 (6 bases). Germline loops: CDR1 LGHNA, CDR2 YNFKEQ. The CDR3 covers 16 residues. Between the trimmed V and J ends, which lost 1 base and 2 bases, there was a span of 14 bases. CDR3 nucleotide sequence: TGTGCCAGCAGCCAAGTTTCGGGGGTTGGTCAAGAGACCCAGTACTTC. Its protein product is CASSQVSGVGQETQYF.

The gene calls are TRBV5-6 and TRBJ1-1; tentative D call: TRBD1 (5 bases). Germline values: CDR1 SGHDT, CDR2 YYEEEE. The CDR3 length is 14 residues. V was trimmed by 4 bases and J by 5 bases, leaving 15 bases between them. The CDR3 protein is CASSPGHRMTEAFF. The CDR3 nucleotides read TGTGCCAGCAGCCCCGGACACCGGATGACTGAAGCTTTCTTT.